This T cell receptor (beta chain) was sequenced in a study of identical twins. Trimming at V came to 4 bases and at J to 5 bases, leaving 9 bases not matched to a gene. The CDR3 has 16 amino acids. The germline CDR1 and CDR2 sequences are SGHKS and YYEKEE (reference sequence). This clonotype has just a few counts. Donors were all healthy Caucasians. Each CDR3 protein gets one entry after TCRdb re-called the 5' RACE reads with MiXCR. The profile shows 470,000 or so distinct CDR3 sequences, roughly 24% of them singletons. The same specimen was also included in a second study, on T cells expressing NK-cell markers.

Sequenced input: CD4+ T cells sorted from blood. The chain combines TRBV5-5 with TRBJ2-7, with 13 bases that match TRBD2. This TCR was recovered from a woman younger than 30 in good health. The CDR3 bases are TGTGCCAGCAGCGTATGGACTAGCGGGAGCGGGGACGAGCAGTACTTC. Protein product: CASSVWTSGSGDEQYF.